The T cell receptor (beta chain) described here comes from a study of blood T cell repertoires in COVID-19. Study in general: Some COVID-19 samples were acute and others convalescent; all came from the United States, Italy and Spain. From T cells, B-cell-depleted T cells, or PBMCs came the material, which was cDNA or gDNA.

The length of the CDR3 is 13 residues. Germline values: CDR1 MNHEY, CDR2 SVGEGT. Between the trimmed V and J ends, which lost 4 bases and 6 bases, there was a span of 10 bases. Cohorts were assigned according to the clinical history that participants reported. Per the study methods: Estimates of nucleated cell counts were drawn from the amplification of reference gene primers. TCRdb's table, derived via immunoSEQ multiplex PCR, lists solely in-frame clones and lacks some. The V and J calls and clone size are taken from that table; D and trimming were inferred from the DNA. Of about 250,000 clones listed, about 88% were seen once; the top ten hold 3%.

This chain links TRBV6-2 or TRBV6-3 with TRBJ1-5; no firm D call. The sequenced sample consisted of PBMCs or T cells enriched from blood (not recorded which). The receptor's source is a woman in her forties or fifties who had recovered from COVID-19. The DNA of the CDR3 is TGTGCCAGCAGTTCACTCCTCGGTCAGCCCCAGCATTTT. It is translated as CASSSLLGQPQHF.